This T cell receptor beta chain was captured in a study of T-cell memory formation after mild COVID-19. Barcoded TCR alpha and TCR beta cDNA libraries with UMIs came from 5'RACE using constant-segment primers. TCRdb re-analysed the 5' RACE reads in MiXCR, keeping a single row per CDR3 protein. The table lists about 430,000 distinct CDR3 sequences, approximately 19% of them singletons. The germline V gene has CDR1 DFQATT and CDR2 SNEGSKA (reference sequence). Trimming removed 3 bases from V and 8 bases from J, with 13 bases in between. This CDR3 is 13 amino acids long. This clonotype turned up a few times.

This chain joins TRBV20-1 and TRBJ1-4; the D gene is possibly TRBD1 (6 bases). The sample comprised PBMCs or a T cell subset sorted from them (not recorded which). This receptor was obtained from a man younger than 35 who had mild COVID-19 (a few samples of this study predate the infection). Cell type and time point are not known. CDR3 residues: CSASRSGEEKLFF. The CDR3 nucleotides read TGCAGTGCTAGTCGGTCAGGGGAGGAAAAACTGTTTTTT.